A single T cell receptor (beta chain) is shown here with its context. Assay used: immunoSEQ multiplex PCR; TCRdb lists only in-frame clones, some missing. This table has fewer than 90,000 clones, about 88% appearing once. The sample is drawn from a study of control samples from healthy donors and cancer patients. The J segment lost 8 bases and the V segment lost 0 bases, leaving 9 bases of the junction unmatched. Germline loops: CDR1 MGHRA, CDR2 YSYEKL. The CDR3 runs to 17 residues. The chain couples TRBV4-1 to TRBJ2-3; 12 bases line up with TRBD1. The receptor's source is a woman in her fifties or sixties in good health. The sample was blood. CDR3 nucleotide sequence: TGCGCCAGCAGCCAAGATCAAGGGACAGGGGGCTTCGGTACGCAGTATTTT. Translated, it gives CASSQDQGTGGFGTQYF.